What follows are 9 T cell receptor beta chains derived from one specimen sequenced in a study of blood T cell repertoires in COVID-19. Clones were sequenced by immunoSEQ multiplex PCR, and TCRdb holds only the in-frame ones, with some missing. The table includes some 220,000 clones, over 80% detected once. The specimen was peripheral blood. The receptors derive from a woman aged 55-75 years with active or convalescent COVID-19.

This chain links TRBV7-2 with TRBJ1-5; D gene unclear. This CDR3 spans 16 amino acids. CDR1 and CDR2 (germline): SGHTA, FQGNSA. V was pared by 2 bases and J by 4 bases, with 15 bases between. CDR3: CASSLTAPGNNQPQHF. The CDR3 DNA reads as TGTGCCAGCAGCTTAACGGCCCCGGGAAATAATCAGCCCCAGCATTTT.

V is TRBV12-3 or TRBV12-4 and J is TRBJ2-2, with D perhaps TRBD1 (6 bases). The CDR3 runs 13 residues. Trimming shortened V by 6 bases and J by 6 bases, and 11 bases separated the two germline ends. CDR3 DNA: TGTGCCAGCAGATTGAGGGGGTCCGGGGAGCTGTTTTTT. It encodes CASRLRGSGELFF.

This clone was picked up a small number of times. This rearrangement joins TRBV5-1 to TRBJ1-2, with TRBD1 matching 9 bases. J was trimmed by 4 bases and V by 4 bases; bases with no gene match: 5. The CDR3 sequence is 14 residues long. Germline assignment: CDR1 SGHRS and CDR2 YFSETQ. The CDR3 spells CASSLDRGSYGYTF. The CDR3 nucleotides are TGCGCCAGCAGCCTGGACAGGGGATCCTATGGCTACACCTTC.

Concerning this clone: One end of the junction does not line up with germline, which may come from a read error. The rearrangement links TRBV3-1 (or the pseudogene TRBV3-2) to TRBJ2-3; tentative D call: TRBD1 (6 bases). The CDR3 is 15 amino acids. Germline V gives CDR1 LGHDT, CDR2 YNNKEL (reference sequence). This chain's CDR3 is CASTQAYGVGGTQYF. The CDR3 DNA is TGTGCCAGCACCCAAGCGTACGGGGTAGGGGGTACGCAGTATTTT.

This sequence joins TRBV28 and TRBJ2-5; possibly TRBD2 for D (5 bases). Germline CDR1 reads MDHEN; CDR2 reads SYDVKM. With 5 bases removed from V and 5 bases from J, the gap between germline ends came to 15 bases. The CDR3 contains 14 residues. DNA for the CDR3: TGTGCCAGCAGTAATTCCGGGGTCCTGGAGACCCAGTACTTC. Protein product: CASSNSGVLETQYF.

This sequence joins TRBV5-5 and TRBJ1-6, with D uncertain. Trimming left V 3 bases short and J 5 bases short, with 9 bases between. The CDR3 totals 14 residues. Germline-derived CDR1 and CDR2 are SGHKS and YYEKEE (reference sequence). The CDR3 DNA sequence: TGTGCCAGCAGCTCATTTCGGGATAATTCACCCCTCCACTTT. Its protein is CASSSFRDNSPLHF.

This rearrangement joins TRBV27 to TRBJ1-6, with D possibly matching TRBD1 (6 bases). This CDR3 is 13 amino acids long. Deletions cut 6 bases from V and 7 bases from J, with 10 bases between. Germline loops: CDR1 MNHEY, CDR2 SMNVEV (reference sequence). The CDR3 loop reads CASRQGGNSPLHF. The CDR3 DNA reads TGTGCCAGCAGACAGGGCGGCAATTCACCCCTCCACTTT.

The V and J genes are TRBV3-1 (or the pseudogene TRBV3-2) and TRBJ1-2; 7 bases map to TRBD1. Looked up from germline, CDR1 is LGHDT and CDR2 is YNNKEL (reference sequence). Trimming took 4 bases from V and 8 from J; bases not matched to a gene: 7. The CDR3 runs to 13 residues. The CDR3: CASSPKQGIGYTF. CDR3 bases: TGTGCCAGCAGCCCTAAACAGGGGATCGGCTACACCTTC.

CDR3 residues: CASSFNGAQYTEAFF. The CDR3, as DNA: TGTGCCAGCAGTTTCAATGGGGCTCAATACACTGAAGCTTTCTTT. The chain has TRBV28 and TRBJ1-1; D perhaps matches TRBD1 (5 bases). Trimming took off 3 bases at V and 3 bases at J, with 14 bases between the two ends. Germline loops: CDR1 MDHEN, CDR2 SYDVKM. The CDR3 extends over 15 amino acids. The entire variable domain, with the rest obtained from reference TRBV28 and TRBJ1-1, is as follows: DVKVTQSSRYLVKRTGEKVFLECVQDMDHENMFWYRQDPGLGLRLIYFSYDVKMKEKGDIPEGYSVSREKKERFSLILESASTNQTSMYLCASSFNGAQYTEAFFGQGTRLTVV.